The rows below give T cell receptor beta chains drawn from one sample of a study of long-term antiretroviral therapy in people with HIV. Only in-frame clones appear in the TCRdb table, and some are missing; sequencing was by immunoSEQ multiplex PCR. Seen here are tens of thousands of clones, over 75% observed once, and the top ten hold about 3.3%. The starting material was unsorted PBMCs, obtained 2.6 years after starting antiretroviral therapy. The origin of the receptors is a woman between 50 and 59 years old with HIV. CDR3s include the opening cysteine and the closing phenylalanine or tryptophan. The order of the fields is D gene, J gene, clone size, V gene, CDR3 protein, CDR3 DNA. The D gene is left open where the match is weak. The size entry is marked missing in some rows and otherwise reads once, few, many or a size class.

- | TRBJ2-6 | - | TRBV18 | CASSSNLGAYSPGANVLTF | TGTGCCAGCTCGTCAAACCTGGGGGCGTATTCCCCTGGGGCCAACGTCCTGACTTTC
TRBD2 | TRBJ2-7 | once | TRBV7-2 | CASSLGAGVDEQYF | TGTGCCAGCAGCTTAGGAGCGGGAGTCGACGAGCAGTACTTC
TRBD1 | TRBJ2-7 | - | TRBV6-1 | CASLHEGAAYEQYF | TGTGCCAGCCTCCACGAGGGGGCCGCCTACGAGCAGTACTTC
TRBD2 | TRBJ2-5 | - | TRBV19 | CASSRGLAGDGGTQYF | TGTGCCAGTAGTAGGGGACTAGCGGGAGATGGTGGGACCCAGTACTTC
TRBD2 | TRBJ2-1 | - | TRBV7-2 | CASTPGALAGGDEQFF | TGTGCCAGCACCCCGGGGGCGCTAGCGGGAGGGGATGAGCAGTTCTTC
- | TRBJ1-2 | - | TRBV27 | CASSSNADYGYTF | TGTGCCAGCAGTTCTAACGCTGACTATGGCTACACCTTC
TRBD2 | TRBJ2-1 | - | TRBV7-9 | CASSLASSGAHNEQFF | TGTGCCAGCAGCTTAGCATCCAGCGGGGCCCACAATGAGCAGTTCTTC
TRBD2 | TRBJ2-7 | - | TRBV6-5 | CASSLAGILHEQYF | TGTGCCAGCAGCCTAGCGGGTATTCTGCACGAGCAGTACTTC
TRBD2 | TRBJ2-3 | - | TRBV6-6 | CASSLREGTDTQYF | TGTGCCAGCTCACTGCGGGAGGGCACAGATACGCAGTATTTT
- | TRBJ2-7 | - | TRBV2 | CAIRTRSYEQYF | TGTGCCATCCGGACAAGATCCTACGAGCAGTACTTC
- | TRBJ1-2 | few | TRBV27 | CASSFGGQTYGYTF | TGTGCCAGCAGTTTTGGAGGGCAGACCTATGGCTACACCTTC
TRBD2 | TRBJ2-7 | - | TRBV6-6 | CASGGTSGRFSYEQYF | TGTGCCAGCGGGGGAACTAGCGGGAGATTCTCCTACGAGCAGTACTTC
- | TRBJ1-3 | - | TRBV7-9 | CASSLAQGKGGNTIYF | TGTGCCAGCAGCTTAGCGCAGGGGAAAGGTGGAAACACCATATATTTT
TRBD1 | TRBJ2-7 | - | TRBV28 | CASTPTGLYEQYF | TGTGCCAGCACCCCGACAGGGTTGTACGAGCAGTACTTC
TRBD2 | TRBJ2-5 | - | TRBV11-2 | CASSLGERAGGPQETQYF | TGTGCCAGCAGCTTAGGCGAGAGGGCGGGAGGGCCCCAAGAGACCCAGTACTTC
- | TRBJ2-2 | - | TRBV10-3 | CAISESTTTNTGELFF | TGTGCCATCAGTGAGTCTACGACGACGAACACCGGGGAGCTGTTTTTT
- | TRBJ2-7 | - | TRBV7-9 | CASSLRYPYSYEQYF | TGTGCCAGCAGCTTACGCTATCCATACTCCTACGAGCAGTACTTC
TRBD2 | TRBJ2-2 | - | TRBV9 | CASSVGGLAGGKNTGELFF | TGTGCCAGCAGCGTAGGGGGACTAGCGGGAGGAAAGAACACCGGGGAGCTGTTTTTT
- | TRBJ2-5 | - | TRBV11-3 | CASSTRDGQETQYF | TGTGCCAGCAGCACCAGGGACGGTCAAGAGACCCAGTACTTC
TRBD1 | TRBJ2-7 | - | TRBV7-2 | CASSPLGQVYEQYF | TGTGCCAGCAGCCCCCTCGGACAGGTCTACGAGCAGTACTTC
- | TRBJ2-7 | - | TRBV5-4 | CASSLDRTYEQYF | TGTGCCAGCAGCTTGGACCGCACCTACGAGCAGTACTTC
- | TRBJ2-3 | - | TRBV10-3 | CAIKKGQSTDTQYF | TGTGCCATCAAGAAAGGACAGAGCACAGATACGCAGTATTTT
- | TRBJ1-1 | - | TRBV29-1 | CSVEDDSERLMNTEAFF | TGCAGCGTTGAAGATGACAGCGAGAGACTAATGAACACTGAAGCTTTCTTT
- | TRBJ2-3 | - | TRBV29-1 | CSVDRSFTDTQYF | TGCAGCGTTGACAGGAGTTTCACAGATACGCAGTATTTT
TRBD2 | TRBJ2-3 | once | TRBV11-2 | CASHRNGGGQNFIDTQYF | TGTGCCAGCCACCGGAACGGGGGGGGACAAAATTTTATAGATACGCAGTATTTT
- | TRBJ2-1 | - | TRBV5-4 | CASSLAGRGGNEQFF | TGTGCCAGCAGCTTGGCCGGTAGGGGGGGGAATGAGCAGTTCTTC
TRBD1 | TRBJ1-1 | - | TRBV27 | CASSQTTGVKAFF | TGTGCCAGCAGTCAAACAACAGGGGTGAAAGCTTTCTTT
TRBD1 | TRBJ2-1 | - | TRBV18 | CASSPGTGLVNEQFF | TGTGCCAGCTCACCTGGGACAGGGTTGGTGAATGAGCAGTTCTTC
- | TRBJ2-5 | - | TRBV6-1 | CASSERVWGSQETQYF | TGTGCCAGCAGTGAACGCGTCTGGGGGTCGCAAGAGACCCAGTACTTC
- | TRBJ2-7 | - | TRBV7-9 | CASSYIGYEQYF | TGTGCCAGCAGCTATATCGGGTACGAGCAGTACTTC
- | TRBJ2-1 | few | TRBV19 | CASSIPPRQPFF | TGTGCCAGTAGTATTCCCCCCCGACAGCCGTTCTTC
- | TRBJ2-1 | - | TRBV4-1 | CASSQGIYRDNEQFF | TGCGCCAGCAGCCAAGGGATTTACCGGGACAATGAGCAGTTCTTC
- | TRBJ1-3 | - | TRBV10-3 | CAISGGVGGNTIYF | TGTGCCATCAGTGGAGGGGTGGGCGGAAACACCATATATTTT
- | TRBJ2-2 | - | TRBV27 | CASRQYDRQGLRGELFF | TGTGCCAGCCGCCAATACGATAGACAGGGACTTCGCGGGGAGCTGTTTTTT
- | TRBJ2-7 | - | TRBV11-2 | CASSLDPGNEQYF | TGTGCCAGCAGCTTAGATCCAGGAAACGAGCAGTACTTC
- | TRBJ2-7 | - | TRBV29-1 | CSVLDRNAYEQYF | TGCAGCGTGCTTGACAGGAATGCCTACGAGCAGTACTTC
- | TRBJ2-1 | - | TRBV19 | CASSTGQLLHEQFF | TGTGCCAGTAGTACCGGACAGCTCCTTCATGAGCAGTTCTTC
- | TRBJ1-6 | - | TRBV10-3 | CAISEPGNSPLHF | TGTGCCATCAGTGAGCCCGGTAATTCACCCCTCCACTTT
TRBD2 | TRBJ2-2 | few | TRBV7-9 | CASSLGTSGNTGELFF | TGTGCCAGCAGCTTAGGGACTAGCGGGAACACCGGGGAGCTGTTTTTT
TRBD1 | TRBJ2-2 | - | TRBV5-1 | CANKGTGDTGELFF | TGCGCCAACAAAGGGACAGGGGACACCGGGGAGCTGTTTTTT
- | TRBJ2-5 | few | TRBV29-1 | CSVVWAWGDQETQYF | TGCAGCGTTGTTTGGGCTTGGGGGGACCAAGAGACCCAGTACTTC